The 26 T cell receptor beta chains below come from one sample, sequenced in a study of technical replicates of blood from several donors. The protocol was immunoSEQ multiplex PCR, while the TCRdb copy is restricted to in-frame clones and leaves out a portion. The sample lists tens of thousands of clones, around 90% seen once, with roughly 0.36% in the top ten. Input material: T cells isolated from PBMCs. These receptors were collected from a human donor in good health.

The rearrangement links TRBV5-1 to TRBJ1-4; D unresolved. V was pared by 2 bases and J by 6 bases, with 14 bases between. The V gene's germline CDR1 is SGHRS and CDR2 YFSETQ. The CDR3 totals 15 residues. The CDR3 DNA follows: TGCGCCAGCAGCTTTAACTCGGGTAGCGATGAAAAACTGTTTTTT. The encoded protein is CASSFNSGSDEKLFF.

The chain uses TRBV7-3 and TRBJ2-5; 10 nucleotides align to TRBD2. From germline, CDR1 is SGHTA and CDR2 FQGTGA. The ends lost 5 bases at V and 4 bases at J; junction bases unmatched: 7. This CDR3 has 15 residues. DNA of the CDR3: TGTGCCAGCAGCCAAGCGGGAGGGAGGGGAGAGACCCAGTACTTC. This codes for CASSQAGGRGETQYF.

The J gene is TRBJ1-2, the V gene TRBV4-1; D is possibly TRBD1 (5 bases). This CDR3 has 18 amino acids. Trimming pared 1 base from V and 2 bases from J, leaving 20 bases between. Germline V gives CDR1 MGHRA, CDR2 YSYEKL. In DNA form, the CDR3 reads TGCGCCAGCAGCCAAGGACGTTTAAGGGACTGGGAAAACTATGGCTACACCTTC. Protein sequence: CASSQGRLRDWENYGYTF.

V gene TRBV9 combines with J gene TRBJ1-2; 10 bases agree with TRBD1. The V gene end was trimmed by 3 bases and the J gene end by 6 bases; junction bases not matched to a gene: 5. This CDR3 contains 14 residues. Germline lookup yields CDR1 SGDLS and CDR2 YYNGEE. In nucleotides, the CDR3 is TGTGCCAGCAGCGCCTCCGGGACAGGGGATGGCTACACCTTC. Residues: CASSASGTGDGYTF.

This sequence joins TRBV7-3 and TRBJ1-1; maybe TRBD1 (5 bases). This CDR3 is built from 14 residues. Per germline, CDR1 SGHTA and CDR2 FQGTGA. V was pared by 8 bases and J by 4 bases, with 17 bases between. The CDR3 loop reads CASGSQSGVTEAFF. CDR3 bases: TGTGCCAGCGGCTCCCAATCGGGGGTCACTGAAGCTTTCTTT.

This clone was counted a few times. The chain has TRBV2 and TRBJ2-3; D is uncertain. Germline CDR1 and CDR2: SNHLY and FYNNEI. The V end lost 4 bases, the J end lost 2 bases, and 7 bases lay between the germline ends. This CDR3 comprises 13 residues. The CDR3 nucleotides are TGTGCCAGCAGTGGGCCTTACACAGATACGCAGTATTTT. It yields the protein CASSGPYTDTQYF.

The V and J genes are TRBV28 and TRBJ1-5, with 8 nucleotides matching TRBD1. Germline CDR1 and CDR2: MDHEN and SYDVKM. The CDR3 is 14 residues long. The J segment lost 7 bases and the V segment lost 10 bases, leaving 12 bases of the junction unmatched. The CDR3 reads CATRYQGAGQPQHF. The DNA of the CDR3 is TGTGCCACCAGATACCAGGGGGCTGGCCAGCCCCAGCATTTT.

This chain joins TRBV7-9 and TRBJ2-7, with 9 bases aligning to TRBD1. Unmatched junction bases numbered 2, after V lost 6 bases and J lost 2 bases. CDR1 SEHNR and CDR2 FQNEAQ come from the germline V gene (reference sequence). CDR3 length: 13 residues. This CDR3 reads CASSRQGAYEQYF. CDR3 DNA: TGTGCCAGCAGTAGACAGGGGGCCTACGAGCAGTACTTC. Full variable domain (remainder filled in from reference TRBV7-9 and TRBJ2-7): DTGVSQNPRHKITKRGQNVTFRCDPISEHNRLYWYRQTLGQGPEFLTYFQNEAQLEKSRLLSDRFSAERPKGSFSTLEIQRTEQGDSAMYLCASSRQGAYEQYFGPGTRLTVT.

The CDR3 loop is CASSLRGGDQPQHF. CDR3 DNA sequence: TGTGCCAGCTCACTTCGCGGTGGCGATCAGCCCCAGCATTTT. This chain uses TRBV18 with TRBJ1-5; D remains ambiguous. Deletions cut 4 bases from V and 5 bases from J, with 12 bases between. Per germline, CDR1 KGHSH and CDR2 LQKENI. The CDR3 contains 14 residues.

The V call is TRBV9, the J call TRBJ2-2; 8 bases are a match to TRBD2. The CDR3 has 13 residues. The germline V gene has CDR1 SGDLS and CDR2 YYNGEE. V shed 4 bases and J 7 bases; nucleotides not matched to a gene: 3. The CDR3 region is CASSSSGGGELFF. CDR3 coding DNA: TGTGCCAGCAGCTCCAGCGGGGGCGGGGAGCTGTTTTTT.

The J gene is TRBJ2-2, the V gene TRBV27; a possible D gene is TRBD1 (5 bases). V shed 2 bases and J shed 1 base, with 8 bases lying between them. Germline V gives CDR1 MNHEY, CDR2 SMNVEV (reference sequence). This CDR3 spans 15 amino acids. DNA of the CDR3: TGTGCCAGCAGTTTAAACAGGCTGAACACCGGGGAGCTGTTTTTT. It translates to CASSLNRLNTGELFF.

This chain links TRBV20-1 with TRBJ2-7; D gene uncertain. The ends were cut back, 5 bases at V and 3 bases at J, with 5 bases in the middle. This CDR3 has 10 residues. The germline V gene has CDR1 DFQATT and CDR2 SNEGSKA (reference sequence). CDR3 in DNA: TGCAGTGCTTTAAACTACGAGCAGTACTTC. Its protein is CSALNYEQYF.

The J gene is TRBJ1-5, the V gene TRBV9; D ambiguous. Germline CDR1 reads SGDLS; CDR2 reads YYNGEE. The CDR3 spans 13 residues. Between the trimmed V and J ends, which lost 0 bases and 6 bases, there was a span of 7 bases. For the CDR3, the DNA is TGTGCCAGCAGCGTAGGTAGCGGTCAGCCCCAGCATTTT. Residues: CASSVGSGQPQHF.

This chain connects TRBV28 to TRBJ1-4; 8 bases are a match to TRBD1. With V trimmed by 3 bases and J by 5 bases, 5 bases remained unmatched. There are 15 residues in the CDR3. Germline values: CDR1 MDHEN, CDR2 SYDVKM. The CDR3 reads CASSFIDRGNEKLFF. CDR3 bases: TGTGCCAGCAGTTTTATTGACAGGGGAAATGAAAAACTGTTTTTT. The whole variable domain, filled in from reference TRBV28 and TRBJ1-4, reads DVKVTQSSRYLVKRTGEKVFLECVQDMDHENMFWYRQDPGLGLRLIYFSYDVKMKEKGDIPEGYSVSREKKERFSLILESASTNQTSMYLCASSFIDRGNEKLFFGSGTQLSVL.

V gene TRBV28 combines with J gene TRBJ1-2; possibly TRBD1 for D (6 bases). Trimming removed 5 bases at V and 4 bases at J, with 11 bases between. The germline gives CDR1 MDHEN, CDR2 SYDVKM. The CDR3 length is 13 residues. The CDR3 DNA follows: TGTGCCAGCAGTGTACAGGGAAGCTATGGCTACACCTTC. Protein product: CASSVQGSYGYTF.

The chain couples TRBV6-5 to TRBJ2-3; no clear D. Trimming removed 2 bases at V and 1 base at J, with 7 bases between. Germline CDR1 reads MNHEY; CDR2 reads SVGAGI. There are 14 residues in the CDR3. The CDR3 sequence: CASSYHVGTDTQYF. For the CDR3, the DNA is TGTGCCAGCAGTTACCATGTTGGCACAGATACGCAGTATTTT.

The V and J genes are TRBV6-5 and TRBJ1-1, with 9 bases matching TRBD1. J gave up 4 bases and V 6 bases, and 9 bases lay outside the gene matches. Looked up from germline, CDR1 is MNHEY and CDR2 is SVGAGI. The CDR3 is 15 residues long. This CDR3 is CASSYTQGAGTEAFF. As DNA, the CDR3 is TGTGCCAGCAGCTATACACAGGGGGCTGGCACTGAAGCTTTCTTT.

The chain has TRBV15 and TRBJ2-2, with TRBD1 matching 10 bases. The V and J ends lost 0 bases and 3 bases, in that order; junction bases with no gene match: 7. Germline-derived CDR1 and CDR2 are LNHNV and YYDKDF (reference sequence). The length of the CDR3 is 18 residues. CDR3 DNA sequence: TGTGCCACCAGCAGAGATCGGGGGGGACAGGGGTACACCGGGGAGCTGTTTTTT. Its protein product is CATSRDRGGQGYTGELFF.

The chain links TRBV19 to TRBJ2-1; D possibly corresponds to TRBD2 (5 bases). Looked up from germline, CDR1 is LNHDA and CDR2 is SQIVND (reference sequence). This CDR3 region has 15 residues. Trimming shortened V by 6 bases and J by 5 bases, and 17 bases separated the two germline ends. CDR3 coding DNA: TGTGCCAGTAGGCCGCTAGGAGGTTTTAACAATGAGCAGTTCTTC. This codes for CASRPLGGFNNEQFF. The full variable domain, with the rest looked up from reference TRBV19 and TRBJ2-1, is DGGITQSPKYLFRKEGQNVTLSCEQNLNHDAMYWYRQDPGQGLRLIYYSQIVNDFQKGDIAEGYSVSREKKESFPLTVTSAQKNPTAFYLCASRPLGGFNNEQFFGPGTRLTVL.

The V gene is TRBV29-1, the J gene TRBJ1-2, with no clear D. Trimming took off 0 bases at V and 8 bases at J, with 10 bases between the two ends. The germline gives CDR1 SQVTM, CDR2 ANQGSEA. There are 12 residues in the CDR3. CDR3 region: CSVEEGQEGYTF. The CDR3 DNA follows: TGCAGCGTTGAAGAGGGCCAAGAAGGCTACACCTTC.

V usage is TRBV7-8 and J usage is TRBJ1-5; 9 bases fit TRBD1. Germline CDR1 is SGHVS and CDR2 is FQNEAQ. The length of the CDR3 is 16 residues. V lost 4 bases, J lost 1 base, and 5 bases stayed unmatched. The CDR3, as DNA: TGTGCCAGCAGCTCACAGGGGGCGGGGAGCAATCAGCCCCAGCATTTT. Translating it yields CASSSQGAGSNQPQHF.

The chain combines TRBV7-2 with TRBJ2-7; TRBD2 aligns across 14 bases. The CDR3 spans 14 residues. Looked up from germline, CDR1 is SGHTA and CDR2 is FQGNSA. The J segment lost 7 bases and the V segment lost 5 bases, leaving 4 bases of the junction unmatched. CDR3 residues: CASSPGLAGAEQYF. The CDR3 bases are TGTGCCAGCAGCCCGGGACTAGCGGGAGCAGAGCAGTACTTC.

The chain is built from TRBV6-5 and TRBJ1-5, with D uncertain. This CDR3 has 15 amino acids. V lost 0 bases to trimming and J lost 0 bases, with 6 bases between them. CDR1 is MNHEY and CDR2 is SVGAGI in the germline V gene. CDR3 loop: CASSYSGDSNQPQHF. The CDR3, as DNA: TGTGCCAGCAGTTACTCGGGCGATAGCAATCAGCCCCAGCATTTT.

This chain joins TRBV14 and TRBJ2-2, with 10 positions matching TRBD1. The CDR3 spans 20 residues. Germline V CDR1 and CDR2: SGHDN, FVKESK. V dropped 2 bases and J dropped 7; count of bases not matched to a gene: 19. This CDR3 is CASSQLMITPGQGKGGELFF. The CDR3 nucleotides read TGTGCCAGCAGCCAACTCATGATAACACCGGGACAGGGGAAGGGCGGGGAGCTGTTTTTT.

The genes are TRBV29-1 and TRBJ2-2; 8 bases map to TRBD1. The CDR3 is 13 residues long. Germline assignment: CDR1 SQVTM and CDR2 ANQGSEA. Unmatched junction bases numbered 6, after V lost 7 bases and J lost 5 bases. Here the CDR3 DNA reads TGCAGCGGTCAGGGGGCGACGACCGGGGAGCTGTTTTTT. It encodes CSGQGATTGELFF.

The chain recombines TRBV19 with TRBJ2-7, with 9 positions matching TRBD1. J was trimmed by 7 bases and V by 4 bases; bases with no gene match: 11. The germline gives CDR1 LNHDA, CDR2 SQIVND (reference sequence). This CDR3 is built from 15 residues. For the CDR3, the DNA is TGTGCCAGTAGTACACCGGGACAGGGAATAGGGGAGCAGTACTTC. Amino acids: CASSTPGQGIGEQYF.